The T cell receptor beta chain described here comes from a study of PD-L1 blockade in urothelial cancer (TCRdb year 2017). In the study overall: All patients started therapy at some point between 2014 and 2016 and received atezolizumab 1,200 mg intravenously every 3 weeks. A median of about 150,000 T cells and roughly 80,000 unique TCRs was obtained from blood samples, and a median clonality of roughly 0.08 was observed. Blood samples were analyzed at 3 weeks after treatment start (second dose) and at 6 weeks after treatment start. Progression-free survival longer than 6 months counted as durable clinical benefit, and TCR features were additionally tested against both progression-free and overall survival. Under 30 patients had pretreatment blood TCR-seq, roughly 24 had at least one posttreatment blood collection, and roughly 24 had tumor TCR-seq. Whole exome sequencing and RNA sequencing of pretreatment tumors were performed alongside TCR sequencing in the same patients. The study was an exploratory multi-omic analysis of somatic, immune and clinical correlates of response to PD-L1 blockade with atezolizumab in urothelial cancer. TCR sequencing covered pretreatment tumor samples and matched, serially collected peripheral blood taken before and after atezolizumab treatment. About 90% of the roughly 30 patients were identified as males with urothelial cancer of bladder origin, and a prior smoking history was reported by 18 of 29 patients. Durable clinical benefit was achieved by nine patients but not by the remaining 20. Patients had an ECOG performance status of 0 or 1 and had received between 0 and 3 prior chemotherapy regimens.

Summary of the overall study and its limitations: Because the sample size was small (n of about 30) and many exploratory analyses were performed, the results are intended to be hypothesis-generating. A pretreatment peripheral blood TCR clonality below the median was linked to improved progression-free and overall survival. Among patients with durable benefit, tumor-associated TCR clones showed greater expansion in peripheral blood 3 weeks after treatment started (n = 22, p = 0.022).

To estimate absolute template abundance from read counts, synthetic TCR analog templates were spiked into each PCR. Using the immunoSEQ assay, TCRbeta CDR3 regions were amplified from genomic DNA with bias-controlled V and J gene primers. Sequencing of rearranged TCRbeta segments was done at approximately 20X coverage. Regarding the original processing steps: Sequencing errors were corrected by clustering, and CDR3s were annotated against IMGT so that V, D and J genes could be assigned. Out-of-frame and stop-codon sequences were excluded, and only productive TCRbeta rearrangements were used in downstream analyses. Clonality was computed as one minus Shannon entropy normalized by the log of the number of unique productive sequences. Fisher's exact test with Benjamini-Hochberg correction, using a cutoff of adjusted p below 0.01, was how clones that differed between time points or between blood and tumor were identified. TCRdb carries this immuneACCESS record with in-frame sequences only. Its versions omit some clonotypes, under half of them owing to an unresolved V gene in the studies checked, with the rest unexplained. V, J and clone size derive from that table, while D and trimming were established from the DNA sequence. Across this sample there are 53,000 or so clones, with around 86% seen only once. The top ten clonotypes cover roughly 16% of the sample.

Remarks on this clone: Its recognized antigen is unknown. No qualities accompany the bases; no much larger clone lies one base away.

CDR1 is given as SEHNR and CDR2 as FQNEAQ, both from the germline V gene (reference sequence). V is shortened by 4 bases, J by 0 bases, and the region joining them spans 10 bases. Including cysteine and phenylalanine, the CDR3 has 15 amino acids. Left in the record is the CDR3 DNA by itself, 45 bases read in frame from the first base. The cohort included 29 patients with locally advanced or metastatic urothelial carcinoma who were treated at Memorial Sloan Kettering on a trial protocol. Peripheral blood mononuclear cells were collected pretreatment and during treatment, with between 1 and 8 total time points obtained per patient. The Qiagen DNeasy Blood extraction kit was used to purify genomic DNA from total PBMCs and tumor samples. Collected pretreatment and during treatment, PBMCs were isolated and stored as previously described.

The chain links TRBV7-9 with TRBJ1-3; too little of a D gene remains to name it. Sequenced here: PBMCs, sampled around atezolizumab (anti-PD-L1) treatment. The receptor's source is a man aged 55 to 70 with urothelial cancer. The CDR3 corresponds to CASSSGGRSGNTIYF. The DNA reads TGTGCCAGCAGCTCCGGTGGGCGCTCTGGAAACACCATATATTTT.